These 15 T cell receptor beta chains were sequenced from one sample in a study of beta chain features in type 1 diabetes. Expressed TCRB transcripts were sequenced because the entire RNA isolate underwent reverse transcription. The method was immunoSEQ multiplex PCR; TCRdb's version includes in-frame clones alone and lacks a portion of them. The sample holds hundreds of thousands of clones, 6.5% to 10% seen once. The sample comprised central memory CD4+ T cells from blood. The receptor set was obtained from a young woman in good health.

This clone was recorded a few times. The chain couples TRBV28 to TRBJ2-7; 7 nucleotides agree with TRBD1. The germline V gene encodes CDR1 MDHEN and CDR2 SYDVKM. V lost 5 bases to trimming and J lost 2 bases; unmatched junction nucleotides: 6. The CDR3 covers 14 residues. The chain's CDR3 is CASSLGTVTYEQYF. CDR3 nucleotides: TGTGCCAGCAGTCTCGGGACAGTTACCTACGAGCAGTACTTC.

Many counts were recorded for this clone. The CDR3 is CASRQTTRSGELFF. CDR3 sequence (DNA): TGTGCCAGCAGACAGACCACTAGGTCCGGGGAGCTGTTTTTT. This chain joins TRBV27 and TRBJ2-2; D might be TRBD2 (5 bases). The germline gives CDR1 MNHEY, CDR2 SMNVEV (reference sequence). V gave up 6 bases and J gave up 6 bases, with 14 bases separating them. The CDR3 sequence is 14 residues long.

The chain has TRBV5-1 and TRBJ2-1, with TRBD1 matching 8 bases. Trimming at V came to 1 base and at J to 9 bases, leaving 6 bases not matched to a gene. Germline V gives CDR1 SGHRS, CDR2 YFSETQ. This CDR3 has 14 residues. This CDR3 is CASSLSQGAGEQFF. The CDR3 nucleotides read TGCGCCAGCAGCTTGTCTCAGGGGGCTGGTGAGCAGTTCTTC.

This chain uses TRBV6-1 with TRBJ2-1; perhaps TRBD2 as D (6 bases). The CDR3 loop spans 12 amino acids. CDR1 and CDR2 (germline): MNHNS, SASEGT. V was shortened by 5 bases and J by 8 bases, with 10 bases between the two germline ends. The CDR3 DNA is TGTGCCAGCAGTAAGACTAGGCATGAGCAGTTCTTC. Its protein is CASSKTRHEQFF.

The rearrangement uses TRBV7-3 and TRBJ2-3; D might be TRBD2 (5 bases). Germline loops: CDR1 SGHTA, CDR2 FQGTGA. The V end lost 5 bases, the J end lost 5 bases, and 17 bases lay between the germline ends. The CDR3 runs to 15 residues. The CDR3 loop reads CASSPSSGRLDTQYF. The CDR3 nucleotides read TGTGCCAGCAGCCCGTCGAGCGGAAGGTTAGATACGCAGTATTTT.

The V call is TRBV11-1, the J call TRBJ2-7, with D perhaps being TRBD1 or TRBD2 (5 bases each). V was pared by 5 bases and J by 2 bases, with 16 bases between. The CDR3 consists of 15 residues. Germline V gene lookup returns CDR1 SGHAT and CDR2 FQDESV (reference sequence). CDR3 region: CASSPRGGSPYEQYF. DNA for the CDR3: TGTGCCAGCAGCCCCCGTGGGGGATCCCCCTACGAGCAGTACTTC. The full variable domain, completed using reference TRBV11-1 and TRBJ2-7, is EAEVAQSPRYKITEKSQAVAFWCDPISGHATLYWYRQILGQGPELLVQFQDESVVDDSQLPKDRFSAERLKGVDSTLKIQPAELGDSAMYLCASSPRGGSPYEQYFGPGTRLTVT.

This clone showed up many times. The gene calls are TRBV14 and TRBJ2-7, with D perhaps TRBD1 (5 bases). The germline CDR1 and CDR2 sequences are SGHDN and FVKESK. Trimming took 4 bases from V and 4 from J, leaving 14 bases between them. The CDR3 is 14 amino acids. The CDR3 sequence is CASSRRLDSYEQYF. In DNA, the CDR3 is TGTGCCAGCAGCCGCCGCCTCGACAGTTACGAGCAGTACTTC.

This sequence joins TRBV29-1 and TRBJ1-4, with 9 bases that match TRBD1. Trimming removed 3 bases from V and 5 bases from J; junction bases left unmatched: 1. Germline V lookup: CDR1 SQVTM, CDR2 ANQGSEA. The CDR3 is 13 amino acids. In DNA, the CDR3 is TGCAGCGTTGAGACAGGGGGGAATGAAAAACTGTTTTTT. This sequence encodes CSVETGGNEKLFF.

This chain links TRBV6-5 with TRBJ2-1, with D possibly being TRBD2 (5 bases). CDR3 size: 16 residues. Germline V gives CDR1 MNHEY, CDR2 SVGAGI. V was pared by 0 bases and J by 1 base, with 10 bases between. CDR3 in DNA: TGTGCCAGCAGTTACTCAAGAGGGTTATCCTACAATGAGCAGTTCTTC. This translates into CASSYSRGLSYNEQFF.

This clone was detected a few times. V and J are TRBV6-6 and TRBJ2-7; the D gene is possibly TRBD2 (6 bases). Trimming stripped 5 bases from V and 3 bases from J, with 11 bases between. Germline assignment: CDR1 MNHNY and CDR2 SVGAGI (reference sequence). The CDR3 loop spans 13 amino acids. The CDR3 loop is CASSRDWDYEQYF. For the CDR3, the DNA is TGTGCCAGCAGTCGGGACTGGGACTACGAGCAGTACTTC.

This clone was seen a few times. The gene calls are TRBV4-3 and TRBJ2-5; D is undetermined. With 0 bases removed from V and 1 base from J, the gap between germline ends came to 9 bases. In germline, CDR1 is LGHNA, CDR2 YSLEER. The CDR3 is 15 amino acids. The CDR3 loop reads CASSQEPALQETQYF. CDR3 in DNA: TGCGCCAGCAGCCAAGAACCGGCCCTCCAAGAGACCCAGTACTTC.

This clone was observed a handful of times. Relative to the germline gene, one junction end is altered; a read error may explain this. The chain recombines TRBV7-7 with TRBJ2-5; possibly TRBD2 for D (6 bases). The CDR3 spans 15 residues. Per the germline V gene, CDR1 is SSHAT and CDR2 is FNYEAQ (reference sequence). The CDR3 loop reads CASSSQPGERETQYF. The DNA of the CDR3 is TGTGCTAGCAGCTCACAGCCGGGAGAGAGAGAGACCCAGTACTTC.

This clone was observed a few times. J is TRBJ1-5 and V is TRBV19; 9 positions agree with TRBD1. The J segment lost 6 bases and the V segment lost 10 bases, leaving 10 bases of the junction unmatched. Germline V gene sequence: CDR1 LNHDA, CDR2 SQIVND (reference sequence). The CDR3 contains 14 residues. This CDR3 is CATKTGGPFQPQHF. CDR3 DNA sequence: TGTGCCACCAAAACAGGGGGCCCCTTTCAGCCCCAGCATTTT.

J is TRBJ2-1 and V is TRBV9, with 8 bases aligning to TRBD2. V shed 4 bases and J 5 bases; nucleotides not matched to a gene: 8. The V gene's germline CDR1 is SGDLS and CDR2 YYNGEE. This CDR3 comprises 15 residues. CDR3 sequence reads: CASSRSGRGHNEQFF. DNA for the CDR3: TGTGCCAGCAGCCGAAGCGGGAGAGGGCACAATGAGCAGTTCTTC.

This clone was observed a handful of times. J is TRBJ2-2 and V is TRBV7-9; 14 bases match TRBD2. The V gene's germline CDR1 is SEHNR and CDR2 FQNEAQ (reference sequence). CDR3 length: 17 residues. V shed 5 bases and J 7 bases; nucleotides not matched to a gene: 9. CDR3 bases: TGTGCCAGCAGCCCGGATGGACTAGCGGGAGGCGTCGGGGAGCTGTTTTTT. It is translated as CASSPDGLAGGVGELFF.